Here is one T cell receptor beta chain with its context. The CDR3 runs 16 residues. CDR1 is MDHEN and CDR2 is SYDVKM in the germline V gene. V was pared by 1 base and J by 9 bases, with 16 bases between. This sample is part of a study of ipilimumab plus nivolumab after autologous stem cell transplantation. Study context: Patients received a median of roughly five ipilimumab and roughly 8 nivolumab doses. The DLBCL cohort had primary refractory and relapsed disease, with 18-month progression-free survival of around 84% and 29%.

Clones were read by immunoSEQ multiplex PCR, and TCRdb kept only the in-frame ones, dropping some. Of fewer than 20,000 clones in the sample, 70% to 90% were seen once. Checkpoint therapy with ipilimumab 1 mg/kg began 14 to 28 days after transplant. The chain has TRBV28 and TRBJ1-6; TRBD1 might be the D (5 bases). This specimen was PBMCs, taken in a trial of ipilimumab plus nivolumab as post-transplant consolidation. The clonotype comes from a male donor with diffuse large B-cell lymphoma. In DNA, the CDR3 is TGTGCCAGCAGTTTATTACTGGCCAGGGTAGGTTCACCCCTCCACTTT. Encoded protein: CASSLLLARVGSPLHF.